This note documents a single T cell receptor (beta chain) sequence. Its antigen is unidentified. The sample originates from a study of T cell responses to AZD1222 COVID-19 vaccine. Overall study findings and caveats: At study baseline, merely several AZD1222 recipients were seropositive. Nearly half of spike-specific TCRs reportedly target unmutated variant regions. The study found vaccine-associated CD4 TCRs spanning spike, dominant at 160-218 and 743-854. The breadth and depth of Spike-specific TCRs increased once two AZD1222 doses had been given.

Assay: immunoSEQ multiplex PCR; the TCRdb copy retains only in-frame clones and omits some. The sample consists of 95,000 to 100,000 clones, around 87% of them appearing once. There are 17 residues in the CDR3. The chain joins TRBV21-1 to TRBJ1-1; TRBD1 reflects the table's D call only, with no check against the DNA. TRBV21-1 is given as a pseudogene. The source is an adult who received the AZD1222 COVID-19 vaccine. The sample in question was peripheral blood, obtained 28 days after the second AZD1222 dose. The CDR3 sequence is CASSKGQGFFPNTEAFF. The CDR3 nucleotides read TGTGCCAGCAGCAAAGGACAGGGATTCTTTCCGAACACTGAAGCTTTCTTT.